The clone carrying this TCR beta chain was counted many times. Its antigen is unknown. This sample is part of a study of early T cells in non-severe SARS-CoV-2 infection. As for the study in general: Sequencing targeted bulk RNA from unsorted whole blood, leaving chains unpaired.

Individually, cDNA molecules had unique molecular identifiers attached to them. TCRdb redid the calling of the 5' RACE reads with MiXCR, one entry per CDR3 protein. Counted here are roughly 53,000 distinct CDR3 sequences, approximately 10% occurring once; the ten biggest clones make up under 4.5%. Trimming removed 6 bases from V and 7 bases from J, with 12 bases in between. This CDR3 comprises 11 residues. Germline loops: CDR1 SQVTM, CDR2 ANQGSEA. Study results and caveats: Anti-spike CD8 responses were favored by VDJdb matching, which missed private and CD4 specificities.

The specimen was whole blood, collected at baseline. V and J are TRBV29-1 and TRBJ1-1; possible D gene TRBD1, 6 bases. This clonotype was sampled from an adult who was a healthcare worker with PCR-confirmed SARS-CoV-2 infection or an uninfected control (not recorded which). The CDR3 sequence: CSVGRGFEAFF. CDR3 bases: TGCAGCGTCGGGAGGGGGTTTGAAGCTTTCTTT.